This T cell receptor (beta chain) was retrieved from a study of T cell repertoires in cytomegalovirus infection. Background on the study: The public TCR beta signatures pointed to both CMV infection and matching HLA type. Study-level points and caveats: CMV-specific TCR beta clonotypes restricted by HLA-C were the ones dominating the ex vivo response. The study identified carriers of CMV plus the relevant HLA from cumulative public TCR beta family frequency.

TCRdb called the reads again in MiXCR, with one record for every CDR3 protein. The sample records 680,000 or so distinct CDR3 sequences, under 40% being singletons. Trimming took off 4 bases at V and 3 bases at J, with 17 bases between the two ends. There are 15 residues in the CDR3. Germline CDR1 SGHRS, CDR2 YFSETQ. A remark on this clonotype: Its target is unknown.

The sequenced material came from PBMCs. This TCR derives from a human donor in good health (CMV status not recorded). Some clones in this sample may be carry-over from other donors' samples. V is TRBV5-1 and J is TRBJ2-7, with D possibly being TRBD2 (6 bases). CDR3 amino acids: CASSATGLSDYEQYF. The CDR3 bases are TGCGCCAGCAGCGCAACGGGACTCAGCGACTACGAGCAGTACTTC.